The present TCR beta chain was sequenced within a study of blood T cell repertoires in COVID-19. Here immunoSEQ multiplex PCR was the method, and the copy in TCRdb shows in-frame clones only, minus some. The sample lists about 110,000 clones; less than 85% were seen once. The germline gives CDR1 MNHNY, CDR2 SVGAGI (reference sequence). V shed 6 bases and J 0 bases; nucleotides not matched to a gene: 13. The CDR3 has 20 amino acids. The V call is TRBV6-6, the J call TRBJ2-1; 14 bases match TRBD2. Sequencing was performed on peripheral blood. This sequence was found in a human donor in a cohort sampled during active or convalescent COVID-19. Here the CDR3 DNA reads TGTGCCAGCAGCCACTTTTGGGGACTAGCGGGGGATGGCTCCTACAATGAGCAGTTCTTC. Its translation: CASSHFWGLAGDGSYNEQFF.